These 8 T cell receptor beta chains came from one sample sequenced in a study of cytomegalovirus exposure and HLA in healthy donors. Primers included in the PCR were 60 Vbeta and 13 Jbeta primers. Produced via immunoSEQ multiplex PCR; TCRdb's table is partial and in-frame only. The table for this sample gives 150,000 to 200,000 clones. Material for sequencing was PBMCs. These receptors all come from a man between 25 and 39 years old in good health and CMV-seronegative.

The chain links TRBV27 to TRBJ2-6; D unresolved. Germline CDR1 reads MNHEY; CDR2 reads SMNVEV (reference sequence). Trimming cost V 7 bases and J 0 bases, with 7 bases left between them. The CDR3 covers 14 residues. CDR3 bases: TGTGCCAGCACTCACGGCTCTGGGGCCAACGTCCTGACTTTC. Encoded protein: CASTHGSGANVLTF. Full variable domain (rest looked up from reference TRBV27 and TRBJ2-6): EAQVTQNPRYLITVTGKKLTVTCSQNMNHEYMSWYRQDPGLGLRQIYYSMNVEVTDKGDVPEGYKVSRKEKRNFPLILESPSPNQTSLYFCASTHGSGANVLTFGAGSRLTVL.

The chain employs TRBV7-8 and TRBJ2-1, with a tentative D call TRBD2 (5 bases). The CDR3 loop spans 16 amino acids. Per germline, CDR1 SGHVS and CDR2 FQNEAQ. Trimming removed 5 bases from V and 4 bases from J, with 18 bases in between. CDR3 DNA: TGTGCCAGCAGCCCCTGGCGAAGCGGAGTGTACAATGAGCAGTTCTTC. It translates to CASSPWRSGVYNEQFF. Combining the CDR3 with reference TRBV7-8 and TRBJ2-1 gives the whole variable domain GAGVSQSPRYKVAKRGQDVALRCDPISGHVSLFWYQQALGQGPEFLTYFQNEAQLDKSGLPSDRFFAERPEGSVSTLKIQRTQQEDSAVYLCASSPWRSGVYNEQFFGPGTRLTVL.

CDR3 in amino acids: CASTLGTVSGANVLTF. The CDR3 DNA reads as TGTGCCAGCACCTTGGGGACAGTCTCTGGGGCCAACGTCCTGACTTTC. The chain carries TRBV28 and TRBJ2-6, with 7 positions matching TRBD1. V gave up 7 bases and J gave up 0 bases; unmatched junction bases: 6. The germline CDR1 and CDR2 sequences are MDHEN and SYDVKM. This CDR3 has 16 amino acids. Drawing the rest from reference TRBV28 and TRBJ2-6, the complete variable domain is DVKVTQSSRYLVKRTGEKVFLECVQDMDHENMFWYRQDPGLGLRLIYFSYDVKMKEKGDIPEGYSVSREKKERFSLILESASTNQTSMYLCASTLGTVSGANVLTFGAGSRLTVL.

The chain employs TRBV2 and TRBJ2-4, with TRBD2 identical over 8 bases. The V gene's germline CDR1 is SNHLY and CDR2 FYNNEI. Trimming removed 5 bases from V and 1 base from J; junction bases left unmatched: 4. The CDR3 length is 15 residues. The CDR3 loop reads CASSNGGRAKNIQYF. The CDR3 nucleotides read TGTGCCAGCAGTAATGGCGGGAGGGCCAAAAACATTCAGTACTTC.

The chain links TRBV4-3 to TRBJ1-2; unclear D gene. Germline V gene lookup returns CDR1 LGHNA and CDR2 YSLEER. The CDR3 spans 14 residues. Trimming took off 1 base at V and 10 bases at J, with 16 bases between the two ends. In DNA form, the CDR3 reads TGCGCCAGCAGCCAAGTGCTGCGATCTATTGACTACACCTTC. As protein: CASSQVLRSIDYTF.

The chain uses TRBV5-1 and TRBJ2-2; 7 nucleotides match TRBD2. V was pared by 6 bases and J by 6 bases, with 5 bases of the junction left unmatched. The CDR3 has 13 amino acids. Per the germline V gene, CDR1 is SGHRS and CDR2 is YFSETQ. For the CDR3, the DNA is TGCGCCAGCAAGAGGGAGGGCCCCGGGGAGCTGTTTTTT. This gives the protein CASKREGPGELFF.

The rearrangement links TRBV10-3 to TRBJ2-2; TRBD1 matches at 7 bases. The V gene's germline CDR1 is ENHRY and CDR2 SYGVKD. CDR3 length equals 14 residues. Trimming took 3 bases from V and 5 from J; bases not matched to a gene: 3. The CDR3 region is CAISEGDRTGELFF. The CDR3 bases are TGTGCCATCAGTGAAGGGGACAGAACCGGGGAGCTGTTTTTT.

The V and J genes are TRBV27 and TRBJ2-7, with a tentative D call TRBD2 (5 bases). This CDR3 is built from 20 residues. The V gene lost 0 bases and the J gene lost 2 bases, with 26 bases spanning the gap. CDR1 and CDR2 from the germline V gene are MNHEY and SMNVEV (reference sequence). In DNA, the CDR3 is TGTGCCAGCAGTTTATCCCCAAACACTGGAGAACGGGGTTTCCCCTACGAGCAGTACTTC. This gives the protein CASSLSPNTGERGFPYEQYF.